The rows below give T cell receptor beta chains drawn from one sample of a study of CD8 T cells in ankylosing spondylitis. MiXCR, run by TCRdb on the 5' RACE reads, gives a single entry per CDR3 protein. There are 300,000 to 350,000 distinct CDR3 sequences in the sample; around 10% occur only once, and more than 7% lies in the top ten. Sequenced material: blood, either unsorted or a sorted T cell fraction (not recorded which). The receptors were sampled from a female donor with ankylosing spondylitis or in good health (not recorded which). CDR3s include the opening cysteine and the closing phenylalanine or tryptophan. The D gene is left open where the match is weak. Rows may omit the clone size; those that give it use once, few, many or a size class.

D gene	V gene	J gene	clone size	CDR3 DNA	CDR3 protein
.	TRBV9	TRBJ2-1	many	TGTGCCAGCAGCGTCGGACATGAGCAGTTCTTC	CASSVGHEQFF
TRBD2	TRBV20-1	TRBJ2-1	many	TGCAGTGCGCCTGACAAGCGGGGGGGCAATGAGCAGTTCTTC	CSAPDKRGGNEQFF
.	TRBV20-1	TRBJ2-7	.	TGCAGTGCTAGTCGGGGTGTTTGGAGCGAGCAGTACTTC	CSASRGVWSEQYF
.	TRBV5-1	TRBJ2-3	many	TGCGCCAGCAGCTTGGATTTTGGGTTCTCAGATGGAGATACGCAGTATTTT	CASSLDFGFSDGDTQYF
TRBD1	TRBV29-1	TRBJ2-3	many	TGCAGCATGCGACAGGGGATCGGGACAGATACGCAGTATTTT	CSMRQGIGTDTQYF
TRBD1	TRBV5-6	TRBJ1-5	many	TGTGCCAGCAGCCGGACAGGGGTGAATCAGCCCCAGCATTTT	CASSRTGVNQPQHF
.	TRBV21-1	TRBJ1-3	few	TGTGCCAGCAGCAAAGAGCGGTACAGGGAAAGAAACACCATATATTTT	CASSKERYRERNTIYF
TRBD2	TRBV20-1	TRBJ2-3	many	TGCAGTGCTACAACTAGCGGGAGGGCCGTAGATACGCAGTATTTT	CSATTSGRAVDTQYF
TRBD2	TRBV28	TRBJ2-1	.	TGTGCCAGCAACCCAAGCGGGAAACCCTACAATGAGCAGTTCTTC	CASNPSGKPYNEQFF
.	TRBV28	TRBJ2-4	.	TGTGCCAGCAGCCCGGGGCTAGTGGGCATTCAGTACTTC	CASSPGLVGIQYF
.	TRBV6-5	TRBJ2-7	many	TGTGCCAGCAGTTACTCGGTGGAGGGTCCCAACGAGCAGTACTTC	CASSYSVEGPNEQYF
TRBD2	TRBV27	TRBJ2-7	.	TGTGCCAGCAGTTCGGGAGGGACTGGCTACGAGCAGTACTTC	CASSSGGTGYEQYF
.	TRBV15	TRBJ2-4	.	TGTGCCACCAGCAGAGATGCGGCAGTGAGGGGCATTCAGTACTTC	CATSRDAAVRGIQYF
.	TRBV14	TRBJ2-7	.	TGTGCCAGCAGCCATCTAAGCACGGTCCGCTCCTACGAGCAGTACTTC	CASSHLSTVRSYEQYF
.	TRBV12-3/TRBV12-4	TRBJ1-1	.	TGTGCCAGCACCCGCGGGGGGGCGACTTTCTTT	CASTRGGATFF
.	TRBV7-7	TRBJ2-7	many	TGTGCCAGCAGCCCCAACGTCGGTTACGAGCAGTACTTC	CASSPNVGYEQYF